Below are 3 T cell receptor beta chains sequenced from a single sample in a study of radiotherapy plus CTLA-4 blockade in lung cancer. Here immunoSEQ multiplex PCR was the method, and the copy in TCRdb shows in-frame clones only, minus some. This sample has more than 80,000 clones, with over 65% found just once. The material was peripheral blood, obtained from a patient treated with radiotherapy plus ipilimumab. The receptors stem from a human donor with non-small cell lung cancer that progressed on radiotherapy plus ipilimumab. Some clones in this sample may be carry-over from other donors' samples.

The chain couples TRBV5-4 to TRBJ1-1; D perhaps matches TRBD1 (5 bases). V was cut by 4 bases and J by 1 base, with 14 bases left in between. This CDR3 is 15 amino acids long. Per the germline V gene, CDR1 is SGHNT and CDR2 is YYREEE (reference sequence). Here the CDR3 DNA reads TGTGCCAGCAGCCCTAAGGAGGGGCCGAACACTGAAGCTTTCTTT. Translating gives CASSPKEGPNTEAFF.

The J gene is TRBJ2-7, the V gene TRBV10-1, with D hard to call. Germline CDR1 reads WNHNN; CDR2 reads SYGVQD (reference sequence). CDR3 length: 10 residues. Trimming removed 3 bases at V and 9 bases at J, with 6 bases between. CDR3 nucleotides: TGCGCCAGCAGTGACCTGGGGCAGTACTTC. It is translated as CASSDLGQYF.

V gene TRBV9 combines with J gene TRBJ2-7; the D gene is possibly TRBD2 (5 bases). The ends were cut back, 4 bases at V and 2 bases at J, with 10 bases in the middle. CDR1 and CDR2 from the germline V gene are SGDLS and YYNGEE. CDR3 length equals 13 residues. The CDR3 protein is CASSPGSAYEQYF. The CDR3 region has the DNA TGTGCCAGCAGCCCGGGGTCGGCCTACGAGCAGTACTTC.